The entry below describes one T cell receptor (beta chain). The data were taken from a study of blood T cell repertoires in COVID-19. Study as a whole: Collection of acute and convalescent COVID-19 samples took place in the United States, Italy and Spain. T cells, B-cell-depleted T cells, or PBMCs provided the cDNA or gDNA that served as material.

CDR1 and CDR2 (germline): SGHNT, YENEEA. The CDR3 has 11 residues. V was clipped by 5 bases and J by 11 bases, with 12 bases between them. Data came from immunoSEQ multiplex PCR; TCRdb stores just in-frame clones and leaves some out. The sample has about 100,000 clones, 80% seen once. The sequence was obtained from a woman between 70 and 85 years old with acute or convalescent COVID-19. The rearrangement joins TRBV11-3 to TRBJ1-1; D is uncertain. Sequenced sample: peripheral blood. The CDR3 sequence is CASSDPPEAFF. CDR3 sequence (DNA): TGTGCCAGCAGCGACCCGCCGGAGGCTTTCTTT. The full variable domain, rest sourced from reference TRBV11-3 and TRBJ1-1, is EAGVVQSPRYKIIEKKQPVAFWCNPISGHNTLYWYLQNLGQGPELLIRYENEEAVDDSQLPKDRFSAERLKGVDSTLKIQPAELGDSAVYLCASSDPPEAFFGQGTRLTVV.